The 8 T cell receptor beta chains given below trace back to one sample, sequenced in a study of blood T cell repertoires in COVID-19. Clones were sequenced by immunoSEQ multiplex PCR, and TCRdb holds only the in-frame ones, with some missing. The sample has about 150,000 clones, around 87% seen once; the top ten hold about 2.5%. The material sequenced was peripheral blood. The receptors derive from a man aged 45-60 years with active COVID-19.

DNA of the CDR3: TGCAGCGTTGTTAGGGGGGACAGGGCCTACGAGCAGTACTTC. It codes for CSVVRGDRAYEQYF. The rearrangement uses TRBV29-1 and TRBJ2-7; TRBD1 aligns across 9 bases. CDR3 length: 14 amino acids. Germline CDR1 is SQVTM and CDR2 is ANQGSEA. Trimming at V came to 4 bases and at J to 2 bases, leaving 6 bases not matched to a gene.

V gene TRBV5-6 combines with J gene TRBJ2-5; 9 bases match TRBD2. Looked up from germline, CDR1 is SGHDT and CDR2 is YYEEEE. The CDR3 covers 14 residues. V dropped 2 bases and J dropped 5; count of bases not matched to a gene: 4. CDR3 DNA: TGTGCCAGCAGCTTAGCGGGGGGAGAGGAGACCCAGTACTTC. Amino acids: CASSLAGGEETQYF.

The table lists this clone with a count of one. An end of the junction differs from the germline gene, which may be a read error. The chain employs TRBV5-6 and TRBJ2-7, with a weak D call TRBD2 (6 bases). Per the germline V gene, CDR1 is SGHDT and CDR2 is YYEEEE. This CDR3 contains 17 residues. In DNA form, the CDR3 reads TGTGCCAGCAGTTTGGGGTATCTGCGGGGATCGTCCTACGAGCAGTACTTC. As protein: CASSLGYLRGSSYEQYF.

The chain combines TRBV7-6 with TRBJ2-1; 9 bases line up with TRBD2. The CDR3 covers 18 residues. The trim removed 1 base at V and 3 bases at J, leaving 10 bases unmatched. Germline CDR1 is SGHVS and CDR2 is FNYEAQ. CDR3 residues: CASSLGSRRGGNYNEQFF. DNA for the CDR3: TGTGCCAGCAGCTTAGGATCTCGGCGGGGGGGAAACTACAATGAGCAGTTCTTC. The entire variable domain, with the rest obtained from reference TRBV7-6 and TRBJ2-1, is as follows: GAGVSQSPRYKVTKRGQDVALRCDPISGHVSLYWYRQALGQGPEFLTYFNYEAQQDKSGLPNDRFSAERPEGSISTLTIQRTEQRDSAMYRCASSLGSRRGGNYNEQFFGPGTRLTVL.

This clone has only a few counts. The chain is built from TRBV2 and TRBJ2-7; the D is unclear. Germline V gene data show CDR1 as SNHLY and CDR2 as FYNNEI. This CDR3 region has 12 residues. V was pared by 3 bases and J by 1 base, with 4 bases between. CDR3 residues: CASSDGSYEQYF. For the CDR3, the DNA is TGTGCCAGCAGTGACGGTTCCTACGAGCAGTACTTC.

DNA for the CDR3: TGTGCCACCAGCAGAGACACTTCCCCCTACAATGAGCAGTTCTTC. Its protein is CATSRDTSPYNEQFF. J is TRBJ2-1 and V is TRBV15, with D uncertain. Trimming left V 0 bases short and J 2 bases short, with 8 bases between. In germline, CDR1 is LNHNV, CDR2 YYDKDF (reference sequence). This CDR3 comprises 15 residues.

This clone is a singleton in its sample. The chain combines TRBV11-1 with TRBJ2-7; TRBD1 matches at 8 bases. With V trimmed by 6 bases and J by 6 bases, 10 bases remained unmatched. The CDR3 has 14 amino acids. Germline V gene data show CDR1 as SGHAT and CDR2 as FQDESV (reference sequence). The CDR3 DNA reads TGTGCCAGCAGAAAGGGACAGGCCGGATCCGAGCAGTACTTC. Amino acids: CASRKGQAGSEQYF.

A single count supports this clone. DNA for the CDR3: TGTGCCAGCAGACACACCAAAGAGACCCAGTACTTC. Translated: CASRHTKETQYF. This chain uses TRBV3-1 (or the pseudogene TRBV3-2) with TRBJ2-5; no clear D gene. The CDR3 totals 12 residues. Germline V gene data show CDR1 as LGHDT and CDR2 as YNNKEL (reference sequence). V dropped 6 bases and J dropped 3 bases, with 8 bases sitting between them.